The 27 T cell receptor beta chains given below trace back to one sample, sequenced in a study of T cells in Graves' hyperthyroidism and ophthalmopathy. Researchers amplified the TCR beta CDR3 regions from RNA transcripts. First-round RT-PCR of the TCR CDR3 relied on the HTBI primer set. One entry per CDR3 protein results from TCRdb running MiXCR on the multiplex PCR reads. Found here are hundreds of thousands of distinct CDR3 sequences, 15% of them singletons; the top ten hold 30% to 35%. Sequences were obtained from blood. Receptors were obtained from a woman aged 25-40 years with Graves' hyperthyroidism.

This clonotype was recorded at least ten times. V gene TRBV6-2 or TRBV6-3 combines with J gene TRBJ2-7, with a tentative D call TRBD2 (6 bases). V was pared by 2 bases and J by 3 bases, with 26 bases between. The CDR3 has 19 residues. Germline V gene lookup returns CDR1 MNHEY and CDR2 SVGEGT. The chain's CDR3 is CASSYLISTNSGFLYEQYF. The CDR3 DNA reads as TGTGCCAGCAGTTACCTCATCAGCACTAATAGCGGCTTCCTCTACGAGCAGTACTTC.

V and J are TRBV15 and TRBJ1-6; possibly TRBD1 for D (5 bases). The V gene lost 1 base and the J gene lost 6 bases, with 10 bases spanning the gap. Germline V gene data show CDR1 as LNHNV and CDR2 as YYDKDF (reference sequence). This CDR3 is 15 amino acids long. The chain's CDR3 is CATSRATAANSPLHF. The CDR3 DNA reads as TGTGCCACCAGCAGAGCGACAGCGGCTAATTCACCCCTCCACTTT.

This clonotype was seen a few times. The rearrangement uses TRBV4-2 and TRBJ2-5; D is uncertain. The germline gives CDR1 LGHNA, CDR2 YNFKEQ. Trimming stripped 0 bases from V and 5 bases from J, with 10 bases between. This CDR3 has 14 residues. In DNA, the CDR3 is TGTGCCAGCAGCCAAGACAGCGACTCGGAGACCCAGTACTTC. As protein: CASSQDSDSETQYF.

This sequence joins TRBV30 and TRBJ1-1; D gene ambiguous. The germline V gene encodes CDR1 GTSNPN and CDR2 SVGIG (reference sequence). CDR3 length equals 14 residues. The V end was cut by 0 bases, the J end by 3 bases, with 11 bases between. The chain's CDR3 is CAWSVIPGDTEAFF. The CDR3, as DNA: TGTGCCTGGAGTGTAATCCCTGGGGACACTGAAGCTTTCTTT.

The chain links TRBV2 to TRBJ2-2; weak D call: TRBD2 (5 bases). CDR1 is SNHLY and CDR2 is FYNNEI in the germline V gene. Trimming cost V 8 bases and J 1 base, with 17 bases left between them. The CDR3 length is 16 residues. The CDR3 coding sequence is TGTGCCAGCCACCATTTAGCGAGCAGGAACACCGGGGAGCTGTTTTTT. Protein sequence: CASHHLASRNTGELFF.

The genes are TRBV6-1 and TRBJ2-5; no firm D call. The CDR3 consists of 13 residues. The germline V gene encodes CDR1 MNHNS and CDR2 SASEGT. The V end lost 5 bases, the J end lost 5 bases, and 12 bases lay between the germline ends. DNA of the CDR3: TGTGCCAGCAGTCGGACCCCGAAGGAGACCCAGTACTTC. This sequence encodes CASSRTPKETQYF.

A remark on this clonotype: One base away lies a much larger clone, so this may be a sequencing read error. The V gene is TRBV30, the J gene TRBJ2-5; D may be TRBD1 (6 bases). V was clipped by 4 bases and J by 1 base, with 13 bases between them. The CDR3 has 14 amino acids. CDR1 and CDR2 (germline): GTSNPN, SVGIG (reference sequence). CDR3 sequence: CAWNVGHLQETQYF. The CDR3 region has the DNA TGTGCCTGGAATGTGGGACACCTCCAAGAGACCCAGTACTTC.

This clonotype was seen more than once but under ten times. V usage is TRBV20-1 and J usage is TRBJ1-5; D possibly corresponds to TRBD1 (5 bases). The V and J ends lost 2 bases and 3 bases respectively, with 11 bases between them. CDR1 and CDR2 (germline): DFQATT, SNEGSKA (reference sequence). This CDR3 contains 14 residues. The CDR3 bases are TGCAGTGCTAGATCTCCAGGGCCCAATCAGCCCCAGCATTTT. Translating it yields CSARSPGPNQPQHF.

V and J are TRBV19 and TRBJ1-1, with a tentative D call TRBD1 (5 bases). This CDR3 comprises 13 residues. CDR1 is LNHDA, CDR2 SQIVND, per germline (reference sequence). The V and J ends lost 5 bases and 3 bases respectively, with 10 bases between them. The CDR3 spells CASSGDGHTEAFF. The DNA for the CDR3 is TGTGCCAGTAGTGGGGACGGACACACTGAAGCTTTCTTT.

This chain connects TRBV27 to TRBJ2-2; TRBD2 matches 8 bases. CDR3 size: 16 residues. With V trimmed by 5 bases and J by 5 bases, 10 bases remained unmatched. The germline V gene has CDR1 MNHEY and CDR2 SMNVEV (reference sequence). CDR3 loop: CASSRQIAGKTGELFF. In DNA, the CDR3 is TGTGCCAGCAGTCGACAGATAGCGGGAAAAACCGGGGAGCTGTTTTTT.

At least ten counts were recorded for this clonotype. The rearrangement uses TRBV3-1 and TRBJ2-7, with D perhaps given as TRBD1 or TRBD2 (5 bases each). CDR3 length: 14 residues. Trimming removed 4 bases from V and 1 base from J, with 11 bases in between. CDR1 and CDR2 from the germline V gene are LGHDT and YNNKEL (reference sequence). CDR3 sequence (DNA): TGTGCCAGCAGCCGCCGGGACGGATCCTACGAGCAGTACTTC. As protein: CASSRRDGSYEQYF.

The chain is built from TRBV7-9 and TRBJ2-7; D is unresolved. Germline CDR1 reads SEHNR; CDR2 reads FQNEAQ (reference sequence). Deletions cut 5 bases from V and 4 bases from J, with 15 bases between. The CDR3 totals 14 residues. Here the CDR3 reads CASSAQRGAYEQYF. The CDR3 DNA sequence: TGTGCCAGCAGCGCCCAGAGAGGAGCGTACGAGCAGTACTTC.

Many counts were recorded for this clonotype. The rearrangement uses TRBV6-1 and TRBJ2-1; tentative D call: TRBD2 (7 bases). This CDR3 is 15 amino acids long. CDR1 is MNHNS and CDR2 is SASEGT in the germline V gene. V was trimmed by 6 bases and J by 6 bases, leaving 18 bases between them. The CDR3 DNA follows: TGTGCCAGCAGGGATCGGGGGGCAAGATTCAATGAGCAGTTCTTC. Protein: CASRDRGARFNEQFF.

This clonotype was observed a few times. The chain uses TRBV15 and TRBJ1-4; D possibly corresponds to TRBD1 (6 bases). CDR1 is LNHNV and CDR2 is YYDKDF in the germline V gene (reference sequence). Between the trimmed V and J ends, which lost 2 bases and 4 bases, there was a span of 11 bases. CDR3 length: 15 residues. This chain's CDR3 is CATSRLQGNNEKLFF. Here the CDR3 DNA reads TGTGCCACCAGCAGATTACAGGGCAATAATGAAAAACTGTTTTTT.

This clonotype was seen only a few times. V is TRBV5-6 and J is TRBJ1-1; a possible D gene is TRBD1 (5 bases). The CDR3 sequence is 15 residues long. CDR1 is SGHDT and CDR2 is YYEEEE in the germline V gene. Trimming removed 3 bases from V and 1 base from J, with 13 bases in between. The CDR3 coding sequence is TGTGCCAGCAGCTCCCCCCGGGACGGGAACACTGAAGCTTTCTTT. It translates to CASSSPRDGNTEAFF.

This clonotype was detected a few times. The chain carries TRBV5-8 and TRBJ1-4, with a weak D call TRBD1 (5 bases). Trimming removed 4 bases at V and 0 bases at J, with 13 bases between. Germline CDR1 is SGHTS and CDR2 is YDEGEE. The CDR3 runs 16 residues. DNA of the CDR3: TGTGCCAGCAGCCGTCGGGGCGGGACAACTAATGAAAAACTGTTTTTT. Encoded protein: CASSRRGGTTNEKLFF. The variable domain in full, with the rest retrieved from reference TRBV5-8 and TRBJ1-4, is EAGVTQSPTHLIKTRGQQATLRCSPISGHTSVYWYQQALGLGLQFLLWYDEGEERNRGNFPPRFSGRQFPNYSSELNVNALELEDSALYLCASSRRGGTTNEKLFFGSGTQLSVL.

CDR3 coding DNA: TGTGCCAGCAGCGCTGTAACTAGCGGGTCGGGGGAGACCCAGTACTTC. Translated, it gives CASSAVTSGSGETQYF. The gene calls are TRBV9 and TRBJ2-5, with TRBD2 identical over 9 bases. Germline CDR1 reads SGDLS; CDR2 reads YYNGEE. This CDR3 is 16 amino acids long. The trim removed 3 bases at V and 5 bases at J, leaving 11 bases unmatched. Full variable domain (remainder filled in from reference TRBV9 and TRBJ2-5): DSGVTQTPKHLITATGQRVTLRCSPRSGDLSVYWYQQSLDQGLQFLIQYYNGEERAKGNILERFSAQQFPDLHSELNLSSLELGDSALYFCASSAVTSGSGETQYFGPGTRLLVL.

This clonotype was observed at least ten times. The chain employs TRBV11-2 and TRBJ1-2; 7 positions match TRBD1. CDR1 is SGHAT, CDR2 FQNNGV, per germline. Trimming at V came to 6 bases and at J to 4 bases, leaving 8 bases not matched to a gene. The CDR3 consists of 14 residues. CDR3 bases: TGTGCCAGCAGGAAAATACAGGGGTCCTATGGCTACACCTTC. Encoded protein: CASRKIQGSYGYTF.

This clonotype occurred many times. Written as DNA, the CDR3 is TGTGCCAGCTCACCAAGCAGGGTGTCCAACCAAGAGACCCAGTACTTC. Its translation is CASSPSRVSNQETQYF. The chain has TRBV18 and TRBJ2-5, with D possibly being TRBD1 (5 bases). V was clipped by 2 bases and J by 0 bases, with 13 bases between them. CDR3 length equals 16 residues. Germline V lookup: CDR1 KGHSH, CDR2 LQKENI. The full variable domain, its missing parts supplied by reference TRBV18 and TRBJ2-5, is NAGVMQNPRHLVRRRGQEARLRCSPMKGHSHVYWYRQLPEEGLKFMVYLQKENIIDESGMPKERFSAEFPKEGPSILRIQQVVRGDSAAYFCASSPSRVSNQETQYFGPGTRLLVL.

In its sample, this clonotype was seen many times. The rearrangement links TRBV6-1 to TRBJ2-6; D unclear. Trimming removed 7 bases at V and 2 bases at J, with 6 bases between. The V gene's germline CDR1 is MNHNS and CDR2 SASEGT. CDR3 size: 13 residues. The DNA of the CDR3 is TGTGCCAGCATGGTTCCTGGGGCCAACGTCCTGACTTTC. Its protein is CASMVPGANVLTF.

This clonotype was counted ten times or more. This rearrangement joins TRBV12-3 or TRBV12-4 to TRBJ1-4; 7 positions agree with TRBD1. The J segment lost 6 bases and the V segment lost 5 bases, leaving 6 bases of the junction unmatched. The CDR3 runs to 14 residues. The CDR3 region has the DNA TGTGCCAGCAGTCTACGGACAGGTTATGAAAAACTGTTTTTT. This translates into CASSLRTGYEKLFF.

In its sample, this clonotype was seen a few times. The rearrangement uses TRBV24-1 and TRBJ2-1; D is uncertain. Germline assignment: CDR1 KGHDR and CDR2 SFDVKD. V lost 3 bases to trimming and J lost 9 bases, with 8 bases between them. This CDR3 is 12 amino acids long. The CDR3 sequence: CATSDAHVEQFF. The DNA of the CDR3 is TGTGCCACCAGTGATGCCCACGTTGAGCAGTTCTTC.

The genes are TRBV19 and TRBJ2-3; either TRBD1 or TRBD2 may fit D (5 bases each). The length of the CDR3 is 13 residues. V lost 9 bases to trimming and J lost 8 bases, with 18 bases between them. CDR1 is LNHDA and CDR2 is SQIVND in the germline V gene (reference sequence). DNA of the CDR3: TGTGCCAGCCGGGACCGAAGAAGCACTACGCAGTATTTT. Its protein is CASRDRRSTTQYF. Variable domain in full (rest from reference TRBV19 and TRBJ2-3): DGGITQSPKYLFRKEGQNVTLSCEQNLNHDAMYWYRQDPGQGLRLIYYSQIVNDFQKGDIAEGYSVSREKKESFPLTVTSAQKNPTAFYLCASRDRRSTTQYFGPGTRLTVL.

This clonotype has only a few counts. The rearrangement links TRBV20-1 to TRBJ1-2; a possible D gene is TRBD1 (5 bases). CDR3 length: 14 residues. CDR1 DFQATT and CDR2 SNEGSKA come from the germline V gene (reference sequence). The V and J ends lost 3 bases and 2 bases respectively, with 13 bases between them. The CDR3 region has the DNA TGCAGTGCTAGCCCTGGGGGGGACAACTATGGCTACACCTTC. Protein sequence: CSASPGGDNYGYTF.

This clonotype occurred many times. CDR3 in DNA: TGTGCCTGGAAGGGGGCTGGGAATCAGCCCCAGCATTTT. Amino acids: CAWKGAGNQPQHF. V usage is TRBV30 and J usage is TRBJ1-5; 7 nucleotides agree with TRBD1. V gave up 4 bases and J gave up 4 bases; unmatched junction bases: 4. The CDR3 loop spans 13 amino acids. Germline V CDR1 and CDR2: GTSNPN, SVGIG (reference sequence).

There are many counts of this clonotype. This chain connects TRBV24-1 to TRBJ2-2; 8 bases map to TRBD1. Trimming took 6 bases from V and 1 from J; bases not matched to a gene: 6. The CDR3 consists of 16 residues. CDR1 is KGHDR and CDR2 is SFDVKD in the germline V gene. The CDR3 DNA reads as TGTGCCACCAGTCGAAGGGGGACAGGGAACACCGGGGAGCTGTTTTTT. Its protein is CATSRRGTGNTGELFF.

This clonotype showed up just a few times. This sequence joins TRBV7-2 and TRBJ1-1; perhaps TRBD1 as D (5 bases). This CDR3 has 16 residues. Trimming pared 5 bases from V and 0 bases from J, leaving 16 bases between. Germline V gives CDR1 SGHTA, CDR2 FQGNSA. CDR3 loop: CASSPISGALNTEAFF. For the CDR3, the DNA is TGTGCCAGCAGCCCAATAAGCGGGGCGTTGAACACTGAAGCTTTCTTT.